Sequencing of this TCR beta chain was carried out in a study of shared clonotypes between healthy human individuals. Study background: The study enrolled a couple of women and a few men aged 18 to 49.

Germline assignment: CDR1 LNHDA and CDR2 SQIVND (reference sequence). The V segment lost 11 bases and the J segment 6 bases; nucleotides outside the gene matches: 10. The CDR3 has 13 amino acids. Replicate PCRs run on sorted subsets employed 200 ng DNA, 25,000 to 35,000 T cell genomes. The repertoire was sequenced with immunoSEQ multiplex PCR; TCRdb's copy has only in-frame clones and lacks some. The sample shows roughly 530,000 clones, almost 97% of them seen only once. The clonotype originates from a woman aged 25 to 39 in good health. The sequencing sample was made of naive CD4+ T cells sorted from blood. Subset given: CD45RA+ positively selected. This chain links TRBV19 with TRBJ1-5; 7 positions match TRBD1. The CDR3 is CASQDRVSQPQHF. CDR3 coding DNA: TGTGCCTCTCAAGACAGGGTCAGTCAGCCCCAGCATTTT. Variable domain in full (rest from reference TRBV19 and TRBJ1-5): DGGITQSPKYLFRKEGQNVTLSCEQNLNHDAMYWYRQDPGQGLRLIYYSQIVNDFQKGDIAEGYSVSREKKESFPLTVTSAQKNPTAFYLCASQDRVSQPQHFGDGTRLSIL.